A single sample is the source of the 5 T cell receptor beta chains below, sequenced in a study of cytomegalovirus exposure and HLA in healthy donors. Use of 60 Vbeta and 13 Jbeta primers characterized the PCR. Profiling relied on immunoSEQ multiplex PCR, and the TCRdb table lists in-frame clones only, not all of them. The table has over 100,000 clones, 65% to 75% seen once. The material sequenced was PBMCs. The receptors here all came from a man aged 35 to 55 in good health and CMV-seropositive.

CDR3 bases: TGTGCCAGCAGCTTATCAGGATACGAGCAGTACTTC. Translated, it gives CASSLSGYEQYF. This chain connects TRBV7-9 to TRBJ2-7; D not resolved. This CDR3 region has 12 residues. Looked up from germline, CDR1 is SEHNR and CDR2 is FQNEAQ (reference sequence). V lost 2 bases and J 4 bases, leaving 6 bases between the germline ends.

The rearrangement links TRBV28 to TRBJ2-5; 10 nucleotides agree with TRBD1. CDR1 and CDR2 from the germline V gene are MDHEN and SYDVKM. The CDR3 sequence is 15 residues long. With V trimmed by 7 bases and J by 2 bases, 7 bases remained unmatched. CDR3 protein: CASTWRTGGQETQYF. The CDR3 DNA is TGTGCCAGCACCTGGCGGACAGGGGGTCAAGAGACCCAGTACTTC.

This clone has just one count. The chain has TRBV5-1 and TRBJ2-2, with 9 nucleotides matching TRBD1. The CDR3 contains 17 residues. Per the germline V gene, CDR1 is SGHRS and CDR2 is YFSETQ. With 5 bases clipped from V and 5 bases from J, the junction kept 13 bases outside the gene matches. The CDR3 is CASRPQPQGAGTGELFF. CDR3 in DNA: TGCGCCAGCAGACCCCAGCCACAGGGGGCGGGTACCGGGGAGCTGTTTTTT.

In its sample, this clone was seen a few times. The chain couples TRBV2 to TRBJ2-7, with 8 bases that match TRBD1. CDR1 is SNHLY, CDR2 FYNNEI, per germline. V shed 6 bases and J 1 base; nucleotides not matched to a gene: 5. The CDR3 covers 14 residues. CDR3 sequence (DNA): TGTGCCAGCAGAGGACAGGGTTTTTCCTACGAGCAGTACTTC. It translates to CASRGQGFSYEQYF.

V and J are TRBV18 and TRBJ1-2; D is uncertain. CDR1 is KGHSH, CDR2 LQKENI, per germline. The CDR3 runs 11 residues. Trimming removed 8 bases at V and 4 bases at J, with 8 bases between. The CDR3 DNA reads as TGTGCCAGCGAGGGAGGCTATGGCTACACCTTC. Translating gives CASEGGYGYTF.